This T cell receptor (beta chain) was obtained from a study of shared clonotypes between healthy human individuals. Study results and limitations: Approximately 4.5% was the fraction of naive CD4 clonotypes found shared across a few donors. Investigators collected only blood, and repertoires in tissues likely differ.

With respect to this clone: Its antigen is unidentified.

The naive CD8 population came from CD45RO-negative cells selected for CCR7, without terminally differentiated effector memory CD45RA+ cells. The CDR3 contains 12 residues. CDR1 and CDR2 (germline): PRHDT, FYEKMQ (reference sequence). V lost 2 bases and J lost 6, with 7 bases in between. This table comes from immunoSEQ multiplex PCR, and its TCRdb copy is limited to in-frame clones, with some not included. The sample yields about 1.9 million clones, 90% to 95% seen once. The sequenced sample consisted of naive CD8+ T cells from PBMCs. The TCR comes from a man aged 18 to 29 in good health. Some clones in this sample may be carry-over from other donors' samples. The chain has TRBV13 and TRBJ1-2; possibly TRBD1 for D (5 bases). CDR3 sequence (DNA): TGTGCCAGCAGCTTAAAACAGGATGGCTACACCTTC. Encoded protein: CASSLKQDGYTF.